Reported below is one TCR beta chain. Antigen specificity is unknown. The data originate from a study of T cell responses to AZD1222 COVID-19 vaccine. The method was immunoSEQ multiplex PCR; TCRdb's version includes in-frame clones alone and lacks a portion of them. The data contain roughly 200,000 clones, approximately 90% of them singletons. Study-level points and caveats: Of the AZD1222 recipients, only 5 or 6 were seropositive at baseline. Donors in the cohort were predominantly white British and more often female, and clonal diversity was possibly underestimated. The span of vaccine-associated CD4 TCRs extended across spike, with dominance at 160-218 and 743-854.

The germline gives CDR1 MGHDK, CDR2 SYGVNS. The CDR3 runs to 15 residues. The V end was cut by 2 bases, the J end by 4 bases, with 13 bases between. The chain employs TRBV25-1 and TRBJ2-3; D is uncertain. The TCR comes from an adult who received the AZD1222 COVID-19 vaccine. Sequencing was performed on peripheral blood, taken 28 days after the second AZD1222 dose. In DNA form, the CDR3 reads TGTGCCAGCAGTGAACCCAGCCCCTTAGCAGATACGCAGTATTTT. This translates into CASSEPSPLADTQYF. Drawing the rest from reference TRBV25-1 and TRBJ2-3, the complete variable domain is EADIYQTPRYLVIGTGKKITLECSQTMGHDKMYWYQQDPGMELHLIHYSYGVNSTEKGDLSSESTVSRIRTEHFPLTLESARPSHTSQYLCASSEPSPLADTQYFGPGTRLTVL.